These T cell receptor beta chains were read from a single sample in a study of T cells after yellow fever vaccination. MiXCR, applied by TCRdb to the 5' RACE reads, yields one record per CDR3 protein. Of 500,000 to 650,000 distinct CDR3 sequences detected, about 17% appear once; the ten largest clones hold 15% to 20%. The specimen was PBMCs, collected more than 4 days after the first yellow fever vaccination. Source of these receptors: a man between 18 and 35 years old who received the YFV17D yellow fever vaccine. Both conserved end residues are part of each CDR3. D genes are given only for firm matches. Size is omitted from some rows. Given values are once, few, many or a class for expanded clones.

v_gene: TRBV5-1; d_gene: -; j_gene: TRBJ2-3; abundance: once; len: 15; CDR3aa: CASSLELGFMDTQYF; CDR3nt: TGCGCCAGCAGCTTGGAGTTGGGGTTCATGGATACGCAGTATTTT
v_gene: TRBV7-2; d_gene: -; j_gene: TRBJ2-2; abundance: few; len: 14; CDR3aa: CASSFWVQEGELFF; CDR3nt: TGTGCCAGCAGCTTCTGGGTCCAGGAGGGGGAGCTGTTTTTT
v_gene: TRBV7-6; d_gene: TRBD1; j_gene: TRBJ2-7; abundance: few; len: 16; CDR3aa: CASSLGPGQGYNEQYF; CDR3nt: TGTGCCAGCAGCTTAGGCCCCGGACAGGGGTATAACGAGCAGTACTTC
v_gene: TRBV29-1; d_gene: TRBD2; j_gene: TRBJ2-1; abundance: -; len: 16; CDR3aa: CSVGGGTSGGQAEQFF; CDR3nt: TGCAGCGTCGGCGGTGGGACTAGCGGGGGTCAGGCAGAGCAGTTCTTC
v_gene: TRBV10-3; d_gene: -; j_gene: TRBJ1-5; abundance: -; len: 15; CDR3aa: CAISPTGVQDQPQHF; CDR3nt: TGTGCCATCAGCCCTACGGGGGTACAGGATCAGCCCCAGCATTTT
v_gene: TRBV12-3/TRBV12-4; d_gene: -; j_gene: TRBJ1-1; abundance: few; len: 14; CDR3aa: CASSPGPRGTEAFF; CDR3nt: TGTGCCAGCAGCCCAGGGCCTAGGGGCACTGAAGCTTTCTTT
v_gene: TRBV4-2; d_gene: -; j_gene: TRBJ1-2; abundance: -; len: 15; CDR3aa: CASSQERQEFYGYTF; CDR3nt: TGTGCCAGCAGCCAAGAAAGACAGGAGTTCTATGGCTACACCTTC
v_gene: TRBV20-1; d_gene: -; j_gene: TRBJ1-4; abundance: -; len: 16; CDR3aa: CSARDLWGQGNEKLFF; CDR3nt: TGCAGTGCTAGAGATCTCTGGGGGCAAGGGAATGAAAAACTGTTTTTT
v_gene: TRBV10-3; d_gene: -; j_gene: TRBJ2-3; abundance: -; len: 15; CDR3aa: CAASGETSSTDTQYF; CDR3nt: TGTGCCGCCTCTGGGGAGACTTCGAGCACAGATACGCAGTATTTT
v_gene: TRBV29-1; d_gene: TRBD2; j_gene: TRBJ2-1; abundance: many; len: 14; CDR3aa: CSVVPAGLGNEQFF; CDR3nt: TGCAGCGTTGTCCCAGCGGGGCTTGGCAATGAGCAGTTCTTC
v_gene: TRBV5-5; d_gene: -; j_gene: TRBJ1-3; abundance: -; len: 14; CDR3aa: CASSLSPNENTIYF; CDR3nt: TGTGCCAGCAGCTTGTCGCCCAACGAAAACACCATATATTTT
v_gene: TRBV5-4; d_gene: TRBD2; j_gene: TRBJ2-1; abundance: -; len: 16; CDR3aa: CASSLEGLAASNEQFF; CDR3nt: TGTGCCAGCAGCTTGGAGGGACTAGCGGCGAGCAATGAGCAGTTCTTC
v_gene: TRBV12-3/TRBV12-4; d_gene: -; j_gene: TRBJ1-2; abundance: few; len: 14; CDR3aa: CASSFKPAAYGYTF; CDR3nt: TGTGCCAGCAGTTTCAAGCCAGCCGCTTATGGCTACACCTTC
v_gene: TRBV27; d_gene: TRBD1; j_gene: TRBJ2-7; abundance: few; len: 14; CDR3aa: CASSPQGATYEQYF; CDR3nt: TGTGCCAGCAGTCCCCAGGGGGCTACCTACGAGCAGTACTTC
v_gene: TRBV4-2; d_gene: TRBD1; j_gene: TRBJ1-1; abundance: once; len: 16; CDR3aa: CASSQDPGQGSTEAFF; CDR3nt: TGTGCCAGCAGCCAAGATCCGGGACAGGGCAGCACTGAAGCTTTCTTT
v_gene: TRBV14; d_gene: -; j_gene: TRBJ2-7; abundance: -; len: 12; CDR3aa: CASSHLPYEQYF; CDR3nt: TGTGCCAGCAGCCATTTACCCTACGAGCAGTACTTC
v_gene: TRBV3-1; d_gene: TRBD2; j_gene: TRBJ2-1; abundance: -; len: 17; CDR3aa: CASSQDVLAGGGNEQFF; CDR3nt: TGTGCCAGCAGCCAAGATGTACTAGCGGGGGGGGGTAATGAGCAGTTCTTC
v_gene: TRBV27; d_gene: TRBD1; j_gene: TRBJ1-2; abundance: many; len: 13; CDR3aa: CASSTGQGHGYTF; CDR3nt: TGTGCCAGCTCTACCGGACAGGGCCATGGCTACACCTTC
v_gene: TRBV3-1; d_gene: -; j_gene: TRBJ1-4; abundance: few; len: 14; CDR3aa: CASSRALTGEKLFF; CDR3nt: TGTGCCAGCAGCCGGGCTCTTACGGGTGAAAAACTGTTTTTT
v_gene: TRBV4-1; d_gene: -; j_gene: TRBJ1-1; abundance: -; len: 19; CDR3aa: CASSQGRVGVGQGNTEAFF; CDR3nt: TGCGCCAGCAGCCAAGGAAGGGTCGGGGTAGGGCAGGGAAACACTGAAGCTTTCTTT
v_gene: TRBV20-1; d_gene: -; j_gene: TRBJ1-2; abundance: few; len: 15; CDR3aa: CSAPRGGSSGYGYTF; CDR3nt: TGCAGTGCTCCTCGGGGGGGTAGTAGTGGCTATGGCTACACCTTC
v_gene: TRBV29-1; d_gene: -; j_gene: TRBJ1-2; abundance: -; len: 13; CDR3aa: CSVTPGTQYGYTF; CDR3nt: TGCAGCGTTACCCCCGGGACACAGTATGGCTACACCTTC
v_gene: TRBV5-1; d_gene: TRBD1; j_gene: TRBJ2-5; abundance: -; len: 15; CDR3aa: CASSLGGQTSETQYF; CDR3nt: TGCGCCAGCAGCTTGGGGGGACAGACCTCAGAGACCCAGTACTTC
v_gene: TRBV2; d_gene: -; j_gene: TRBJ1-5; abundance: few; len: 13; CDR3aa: CASSGDGSQPQHF; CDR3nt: TGTGCCAGCAGCGGGGACGGGAGTCAGCCCCAGCATTTT
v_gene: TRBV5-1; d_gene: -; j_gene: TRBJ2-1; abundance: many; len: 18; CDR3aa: CASSFGGPISSSYNEQFF; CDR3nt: TGCGCCAGCAGCTTTGGAGGGCCGATCAGCAGCTCCTACAATGAGCAGTTCTTC
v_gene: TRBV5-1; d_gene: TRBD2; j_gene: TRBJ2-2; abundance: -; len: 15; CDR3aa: CASSLGLAGYMELFF; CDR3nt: TGCGCCAGCAGCTTGGGACTAGCGGGGTACATGGAGCTGTTTTTT
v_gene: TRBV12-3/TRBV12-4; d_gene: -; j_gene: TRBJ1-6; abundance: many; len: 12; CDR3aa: CASSFGGSPLHF; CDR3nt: TGTGCCAGCAGTTTCGGGGGTTCACCCCTCCACTTT
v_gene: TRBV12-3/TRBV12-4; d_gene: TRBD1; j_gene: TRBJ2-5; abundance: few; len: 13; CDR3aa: CASRPDREETQYF; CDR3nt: TGTGCCAGCAGACCCGACAGGGAAGAGACCCAGTACTTC
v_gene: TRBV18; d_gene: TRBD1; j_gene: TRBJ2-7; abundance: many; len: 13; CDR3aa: CASSPGTDYEQYF; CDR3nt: TGTGCCAGCTCACCCGGGACAGACTACGAGCAGTACTTC
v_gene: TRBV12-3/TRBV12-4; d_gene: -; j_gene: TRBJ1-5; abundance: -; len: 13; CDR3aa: CASSLVNAQPQHF; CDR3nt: TGTGCCAGCAGTTTGGTGAACGCTCAGCCCCAGCATTTT
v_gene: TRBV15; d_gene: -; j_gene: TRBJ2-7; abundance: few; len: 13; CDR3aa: CATSRDGSYEQYF; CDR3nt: TGTGCCACCAGCAGGGACGGTTCCTACGAGCAGTACTTC
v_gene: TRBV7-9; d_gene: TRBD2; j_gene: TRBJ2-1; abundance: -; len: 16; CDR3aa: CASSPPGGKVDNEQFF; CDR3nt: TGTGCCAGCTCACCCCCGGGGGGTAAGGTGGACAATGAGCAGTTCTTC
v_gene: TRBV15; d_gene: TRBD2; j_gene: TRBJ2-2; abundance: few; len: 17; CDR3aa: CATSSRGLVRLAGELFF; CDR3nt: TGTGCCACCAGCAGTCGCGGACTAGTGAGATTGGCCGGGGAGCTGTTTTTT
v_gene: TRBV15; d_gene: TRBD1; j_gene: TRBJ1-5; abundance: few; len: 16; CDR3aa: CATSRVGGQANQPQHF; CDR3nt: TGTGCCACCAGCAGAGTCGGGGGACAGGCCAATCAGCCCCAGCATTTT
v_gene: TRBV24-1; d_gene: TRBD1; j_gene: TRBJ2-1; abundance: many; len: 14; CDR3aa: CATSDLGRGNEQFF; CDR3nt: TGTGCCACCAGTGATTTAGGCAGGGGGAATGAGCAGTTCTTC
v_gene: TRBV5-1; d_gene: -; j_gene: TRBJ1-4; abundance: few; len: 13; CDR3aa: CASSLLTNEKLFF; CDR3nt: TGCGCCAGCAGCCTACTCACGAATGAAAAACTGTTTTTT
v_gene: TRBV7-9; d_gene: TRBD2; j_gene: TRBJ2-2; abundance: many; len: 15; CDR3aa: CASSMGLADTGELFF; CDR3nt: TGTGCCAGCAGCATGGGACTAGCGGACACCGGGGAGCTGTTTTTT
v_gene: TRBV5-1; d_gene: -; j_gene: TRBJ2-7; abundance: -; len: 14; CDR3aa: CASSLNRVGYEQYF; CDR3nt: TGCGCCAGCAGCTTGAACAGGGTCGGCTACGAGCAGTACTTC
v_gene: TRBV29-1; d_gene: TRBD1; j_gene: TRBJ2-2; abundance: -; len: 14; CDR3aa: CSVEEGQGTGELFF; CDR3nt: TGCAGCGTTGAAGAAGGACAGGGGACCGGGGAGCTGTTTTTT
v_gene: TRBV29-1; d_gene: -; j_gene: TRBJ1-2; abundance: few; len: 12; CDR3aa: CSVPHLHYGYTF; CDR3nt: TGCAGCGTTCCCCATCTACACTATGGCTACACCTTC